Listed here are 16 T cell receptor beta chains from one sample, sequenced in a study of cytomegalovirus exposure and HLA in healthy donors. The PCR ran on 60 Vbeta and 13 Jbeta primers. TCRdb keeps only in-frame clones here, not all; method: immunoSEQ multiplex PCR. Of roughly 100,000 clones in the sample, more than 70% were seen once. The material sequenced was PBMCs. The receptors shown here come from a man aged 25-40 years in good health and CMV-seronegative.

The rearrangement joins TRBV5-4 to TRBJ1-1; 7 bases agree with TRBD1. Trimming took 2 bases from V and 7 from J; bases not matched to a gene: 5. CDR3 size: 13 residues. Germline assignment: CDR1 SGHNT and CDR2 YYREEE (reference sequence). The CDR3: CASSFDRVGEAFF. The CDR3 region has the DNA TGTGCCAGCAGCTTCGACAGGGTAGGTGAAGCTTTCTTT.

The rearrangement uses TRBV15 and TRBJ2-1; 8 positions agree with TRBD2. The ends lost 5 bases at V and 5 bases at J; junction bases unmatched: 14. CDR3 size: 17 residues. Germline V gene data show CDR1 as LNHNV and CDR2 as YYDKDF (reference sequence). This CDR3 is CATSWGLERGTNNEQFF. The CDR3 DNA is TGTGCCACCAGCTGGGGGTTGGAGCGGGGGACTAACAATGAGCAGTTCTTC.

The chain has TRBV28 and TRBJ2-3; 9 nucleotides align to TRBD2. This CDR3 has 14 residues. Germline CDR1 MDHEN, CDR2 SYDVKM. With V trimmed by 10 bases and J by 0 bases, 5 bases remained unmatched. The CDR3 region has the DNA TGTGCCACCCAGACTAGCGGTAGCACAGATACGCAGTATTTT. Amino acid sequence: CATQTSGSTDTQYF.

The CDR3 coding sequence is TGTGCCAGCAGGCCTATCCTAGGGACAGGGGCAGATACGCAGTATTTT. Protein sequence: CASRPILGTGADTQYF. This chain links TRBV28 with TRBJ2-3; 10 positions match TRBD1. CDR1 and CDR2 (germline): MDHEN, SYDVKM. Trimming took 6 bases from V and 4 from J; bases not matched to a gene: 10. This CDR3 region has 16 residues.

The V and J genes are TRBV2 and TRBJ2-3; 10 nucleotides match TRBD2. This CDR3 comprises 15 residues. The J segment lost 8 bases and the V segment lost 3 bases, leaving 8 bases of the junction unmatched. Germline lookup yields CDR1 SNHLY and CDR2 FYNNEI. The CDR3: CASSESSGGPVTQYF. CDR3 bases: TGTGCCAGCAGTGAGTCTAGCGGGGGACCAGTTACGCAGTATTTT. The full variable domain, completed using reference TRBV2 and TRBJ2-3, is EPEVTQTPSHQVTQMGQEVILRCVPISNHLYFYWYRQILGQKVEFLVSFYNNEISEKSEIFDDQFSVERPDGSNFTLKIRSTKLEDSAMYFCASSESSGGPVTQYFGPGTRLTVL.

The chain couples TRBV7-8 to TRBJ2-5; tentatively, D is TRBD2 (5 bases). Trimming stripped 4 bases from V and 2 bases from J, with 11 bases between. The CDR3 has 14 amino acids. Germline values: CDR1 SGHVS, CDR2 FQNEAQ. The DNA of the CDR3 is TGTGCCAGCAGCTCACTCCGGGGACAAGAGACCCAGTACTTC. This translates into CASSSLRGQETQYF.

The V and J genes are TRBV6-1 and TRBJ1-2; perhaps TRBD1 as D (6 bases). This CDR3 contains 14 residues. The V gene lost 3 bases and the J gene lost 8 bases, with 16 bases spanning the gap. CDR1 and CDR2 (germline): MNHNS, SASEGT. The CDR3 is CASSDGATGRGYTF. In nucleotides, the CDR3 is TGTGCCAGCAGTGACGGGGCCACAGGGAGAGGCTACACCTTC.

The V gene is TRBV5-4, the J gene TRBJ2-2; tentatively, D is TRBD2 (6 bases). CDR3 length: 15 amino acids. Looked up from germline, CDR1 is SGHNT and CDR2 is YYREEE (reference sequence). V lost 4 bases and J 3 bases, leaving 13 bases between the germline ends. The CDR3 sequence is CASSPGGRDTGELFF. CDR3 DNA sequence: TGTGCCAGCAGCCCCGGGGGTCGAGACACCGGGGAGCTGTTTTTT. The full variable domain, its missing parts supplied by reference TRBV5-4 and TRBJ2-2, is ETGVTQSPTHLIKTRGQQVTLRCSSQSGHNTVSWYQQALGQGPQFIFQYYREEENGRGNFPPRFSGLQFPNYSSELNVNALELDDSALYLCASSPGGRDTGELFFGEGSRLTVL.

The chain is built from TRBV5-8 and TRBJ1-5; D is unresolved. Germline-derived CDR1 and CDR2 are SGHTS and YDEGEE. The CDR3 is made up of 14 amino acids. With 7 bases removed from V and 5 bases from J, the gap between germline ends came to 16 bases. CDR3: CASEALGVDQPQHF. In DNA, the CDR3 is TGTGCCAGCGAGGCTTTGGGTGTTGATCAGCCCCAGCATTTT.

The J gene is TRBJ2-7, the V gene TRBV21-1; the D call of TRBD2 is as the table states it, not checked on the DNA. TRBV21-1 is assigned pseudogene status. The CDR3 runs to 15 residues. DNA for the CDR3: TGTGCCAGCAGCTCAACTACCGGGACTAGCCACGAGCAGTACTTC. Protein: CASSSTTGTSHEQYF.

V is TRBV7-9 and J is TRBJ2-1; TRBD2 is a possible D gene (6 bases). This CDR3 contains 11 residues. Germline CDR1 and CDR2: SEHNR and FQNEAQ (reference sequence). Trimming removed 5 bases at V and 12 bases at J, with 11 bases between. The CDR3 nucleotides are TGTGCCAGCAGCCTTCGAGCGGGGCAGTTCTTC. It translates to CASSLRAGQFF.

This clone turned up a few times. J is TRBJ1-4 and V is TRBV4-1; D uncertain. Germline CDR1 MGHRA, CDR2 YSYEKL. CDR3 length: 14 residues. V lost 3 bases and J lost 4, with 9 bases in between. CDR3 protein: CASSQQQFNEKLFF. The DNA for the CDR3 is TGCGCCAGCAGCCAGCAACAGTTTAATGAAAAACTGTTTTTT.

The gene calls are TRBV19 and TRBJ1-2; no clear D gene. The germline V gene has CDR1 LNHDA and CDR2 SQIVND (reference sequence). This CDR3 spans 14 amino acids. Deletions cut 2 bases from V and 4 bases from J, with 11 bases between. CDR3: CASSITSGFYGYTF. In DNA form, the CDR3 reads TGTGCCAGTAGTATAACATCGGGGTTCTATGGCTACACCTTC.

This clone has just one count. The gene calls are TRBV6-5 and TRBJ1-6; 7 nucleotides agree with TRBD1. This CDR3 has 15 residues. The V segment lost 5 bases and the J segment 10 bases; nucleotides outside the gene matches: 11. CDR1 and CDR2 from the germline V gene are MNHEY and SVGAGI. The CDR3 DNA sequence: TGTGCCAGCAGTCCGTCGACAGGGCGGGAATCACCCCTCCACTTT. Translating gives CASSPSTGRESPLHF.

J is TRBJ2-7 and V is TRBV5-4; 8 nucleotides agree with TRBD1. CDR3 length equals 16 residues. V lost 3 bases, J lost 2 bases, and 10 bases stayed unmatched. Germline V CDR1 and CDR2: SGHNT, YYREEE (reference sequence). CDR3 nucleotide sequence: TGTGCCAGCAGCTCCTTCGGGACAGGACTTACCTACGAGCAGTACTTC. This gives the protein CASSSFGTGLTYEQYF. Filled out from reference TRBV5-4 and TRBJ2-7, the complete variable domain reads ETGVTQSPTHLIKTRGQQVTLRCSSQSGHNTVSWYQQALGQGPQFIFQYYREEENGRGNFPPRFSGLQFPNYSSELNVNALELDDSALYLCASSSFGTGLTYEQYFGPGTRLTVT.

The chain has TRBV7-2 and TRBJ2-6; TRBD1 aligns across 8 bases. V was pared by 5 bases and J by 2 bases, with 2 bases of the junction left unmatched. Per germline, CDR1 SGHTA and CDR2 FQGNSA. This CDR3 spans 15 amino acids. The CDR3 coding sequence is TGTGCCAGCAGCCGACAGGGGACTGGGGCCAACGTCCTGACTTTC. As protein: CASSRQGTGANVLTF.